This T cell receptor beta chain was identified during a study of blood T cells in healthy people across ages. In the study overall: About one barcoded beta molecule per two T cells was the capture yield of template switching.

Remarks on this clonotype: The antigen remains unidentified.

Study-wide results and limits: Estimated diversity that came from one million T cells was considered an underestimate.

A second about 6 to 12 cycle PCR used barcoded and J-beta primers. MiXCR was run by TCRdb on the 5' RACE reads, yielding one entry per CDR3 protein. The repertoire holds 650,000 to 800,000 distinct CDR3 sequences, with around two fifths as singletons. V was clipped by 2 bases and J by 1 base, with 12 bases between them. The CDR3 length is 15 residues. The V gene's germline CDR1 is LGHDT and CDR2 YNNKEL (reference sequence). This chain uses TRBV3-1 with TRBJ2-7; tentative D call: TRBD1 (6 bases). The sample consisted of blood. This TCR was recovered from a man between 60 and 75 years old in good health. Written as DNA, the CDR3 is TGTGCCAGCAGCCAATTACCGACAGGATCCTACGAGCAGTACTTC. As protein: CASSQLPTGSYEQYF.